This TCR beta chain derives from a study of beta chain features in type 1 diabetes. Study observations and caveats: At VDJ recombination sites, type 1 diabetes patients had fewer insertions and more deleted nucleotides. Shortening of TCRB CDR3s, moderate but significant, appeared in all four CD4+ subsets of Type 1 diabetes patients. Naive, central memory and Treg TCRB repertoires seemed to resemble each other more closely in patients than they did in healthy donors.

A sort by CD45RO/CCR7/CD25/CD127/CD95/CD27 yielded CD4+ naive, central memory, regulatory and stem cell-like memory cells. The CDR3 runs 13 residues. Trimming stripped 5 bases from V and 11 bases from J, with 18 bases between. Germline-derived CDR1 and CDR2 are MDHEN and SYDVKM. Notes on this clone: Antigen specificity is unknown.

Sequenced material consisted of expressed TCRB transcripts (all of the isolated RNA was reverse transcribed). Libraries were prepared by immunoSEQ multiplex PCR; TCRdb keeps only in-frame clonotypes and omits some of them. The sample lists 350,000 or so clones, around a fifth occurring once. This TCR was sampled from a woman aged 18-29 years in good health. Input material: naive CD4+ T cells from blood. The chain employs TRBV28 and TRBJ1-2; D gene ambiguous. The CDR3 here is CASSDSPKRVYTF. The DNA for the CDR3 is TGTGCCAGCAGTGATTCCCCTAAGCGGGTGTACACCTTC.